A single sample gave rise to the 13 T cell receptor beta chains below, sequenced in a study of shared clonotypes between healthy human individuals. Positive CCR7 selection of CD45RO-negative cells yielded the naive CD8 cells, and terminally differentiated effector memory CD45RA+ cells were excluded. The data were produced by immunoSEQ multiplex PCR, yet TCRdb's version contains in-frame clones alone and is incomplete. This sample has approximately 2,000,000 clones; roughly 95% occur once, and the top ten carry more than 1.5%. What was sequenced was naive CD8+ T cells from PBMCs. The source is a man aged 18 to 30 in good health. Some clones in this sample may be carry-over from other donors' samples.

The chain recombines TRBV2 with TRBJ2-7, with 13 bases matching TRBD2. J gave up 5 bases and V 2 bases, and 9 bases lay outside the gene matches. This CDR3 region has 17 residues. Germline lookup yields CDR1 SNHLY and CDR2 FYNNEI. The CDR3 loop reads CASSEWTSGRFLDEQYF. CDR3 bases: TGTGCCAGCAGTGAATGGACTAGCGGGAGATTTTTGGACGAGCAGTACTTC.

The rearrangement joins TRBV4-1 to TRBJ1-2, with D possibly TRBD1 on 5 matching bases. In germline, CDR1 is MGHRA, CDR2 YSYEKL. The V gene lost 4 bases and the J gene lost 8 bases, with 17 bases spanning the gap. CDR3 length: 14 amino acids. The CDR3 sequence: CASSPGPHVDGYTF. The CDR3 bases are TGCGCCAGCAGCCCGGGGCCCCATGTGGACGGCTACACCTTC.

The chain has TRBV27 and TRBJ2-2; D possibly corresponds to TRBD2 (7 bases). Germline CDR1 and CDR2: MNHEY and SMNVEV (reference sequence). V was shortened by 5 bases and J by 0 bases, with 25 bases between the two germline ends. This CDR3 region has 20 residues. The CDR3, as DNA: TGTGCCAGCAGTCCACGGGACCCCGGGGGGCGGAAAGCGAACACCGGGGAGCTGTTTTTT. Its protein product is CASSPRDPGGRKANTGELFF.

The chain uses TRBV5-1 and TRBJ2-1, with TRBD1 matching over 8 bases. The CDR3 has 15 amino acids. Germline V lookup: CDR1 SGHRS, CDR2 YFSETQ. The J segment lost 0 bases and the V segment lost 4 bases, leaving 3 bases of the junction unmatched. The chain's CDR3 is CASSVTGGSYNEQFF. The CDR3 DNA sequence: TGCGCCAGCAGCGTAACAGGGGGCTCCTACAATGAGCAGTTCTTC. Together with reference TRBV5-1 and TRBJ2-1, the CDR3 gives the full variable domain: KAGVTQTPRYLIKTRGQQVTLSCSPISGHRSVSWYQQTPGQGLQFLFEYFSETQRNKGNFPGRFSGRQFSNSRSEMNVSTLELGDSALYLCASSVTGGSYNEQFFGPGTRLTVL.

CDR3 region: CASSLALAGGSYNEQFF. CDR3 DNA: TGTGCCAGCAGCTTGGCGCTAGCGGGAGGCTCCTACAATGAGCAGTTCTTC. The V and J genes are TRBV5-6 and TRBJ2-1; 11 bases agree with TRBD2. The germline CDR1 and CDR2 sequences are SGHDT and YYEEEE. The CDR3 loop spans 17 amino acids. Trimming removed 0 bases from V and 0 bases from J; junction bases left unmatched: 2.

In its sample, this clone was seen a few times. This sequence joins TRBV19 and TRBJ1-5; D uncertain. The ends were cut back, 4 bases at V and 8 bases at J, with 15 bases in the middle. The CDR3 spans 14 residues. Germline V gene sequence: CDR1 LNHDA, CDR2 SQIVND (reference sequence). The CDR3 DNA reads TGTGCCAGTAGTAGCCGGCAGGCCTTCGAGCCCCAGCATTTT. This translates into CASSSRQAFEPQHF.

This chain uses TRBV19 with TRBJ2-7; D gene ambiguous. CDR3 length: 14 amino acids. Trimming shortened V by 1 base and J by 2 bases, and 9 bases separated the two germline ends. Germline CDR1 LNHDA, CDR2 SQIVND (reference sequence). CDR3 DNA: TGTGCCAGTAGTATAGGGGCGGCAGCCTACGAGCAGTACTTC. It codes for CASSIGAAAYEQYF.

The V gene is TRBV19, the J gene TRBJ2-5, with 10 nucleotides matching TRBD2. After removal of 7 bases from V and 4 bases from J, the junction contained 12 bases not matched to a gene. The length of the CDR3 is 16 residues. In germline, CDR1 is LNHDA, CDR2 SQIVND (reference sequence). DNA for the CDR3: TGTGCCAGTACCGCTAATCTGGCTAGCGGGAGAGAGACCCAGTACTTC. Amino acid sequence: CASTANLASGRETQYF.

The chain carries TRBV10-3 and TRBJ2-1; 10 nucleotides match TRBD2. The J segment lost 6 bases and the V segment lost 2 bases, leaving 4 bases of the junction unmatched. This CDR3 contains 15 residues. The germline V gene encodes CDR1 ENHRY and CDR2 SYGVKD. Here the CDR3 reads CAISEELAGFNEQFF. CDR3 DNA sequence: TGTGCCATCAGTGAGGAACTAGCGGGATTCAATGAGCAGTTCTTC.

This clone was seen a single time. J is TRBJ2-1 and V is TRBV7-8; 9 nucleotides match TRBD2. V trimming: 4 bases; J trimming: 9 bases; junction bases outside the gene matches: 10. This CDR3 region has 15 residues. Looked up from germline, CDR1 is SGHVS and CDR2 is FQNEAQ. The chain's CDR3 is CASSSTAGGRGEQFF. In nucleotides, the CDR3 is TGTGCCAGCAGCTCTACCGCGGGAGGGCGTGGTGAGCAGTTCTTC.

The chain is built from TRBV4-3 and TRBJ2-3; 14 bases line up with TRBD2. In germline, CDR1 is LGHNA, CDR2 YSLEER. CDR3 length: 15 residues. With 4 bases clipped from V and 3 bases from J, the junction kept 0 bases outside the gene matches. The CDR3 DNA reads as TGCGCCAGCAGCCGACTAGCGGGAGGGACAGATACGCAGTATTTT. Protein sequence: CASSRLAGGTDTQYF.

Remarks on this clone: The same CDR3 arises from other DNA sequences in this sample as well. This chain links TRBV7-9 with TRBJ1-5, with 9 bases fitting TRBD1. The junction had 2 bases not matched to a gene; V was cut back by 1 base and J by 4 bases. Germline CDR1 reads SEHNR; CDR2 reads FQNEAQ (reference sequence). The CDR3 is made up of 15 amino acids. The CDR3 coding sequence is TGTGCCAGCAGCTTAGGAGGACAGGGGAATCAGCCCCAGCATTTT. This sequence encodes CASSLGGQGNQPQHF.

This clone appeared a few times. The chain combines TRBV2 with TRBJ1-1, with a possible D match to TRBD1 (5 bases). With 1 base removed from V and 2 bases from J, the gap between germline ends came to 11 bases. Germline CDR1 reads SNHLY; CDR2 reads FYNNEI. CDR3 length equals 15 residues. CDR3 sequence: CASSEDWTPNTEAFF. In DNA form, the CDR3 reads TGTGCCAGCAGTGAAGACTGGACACCAAACACTGAAGCTTTCTTT. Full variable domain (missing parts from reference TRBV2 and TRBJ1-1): EPEVTQTPSHQVTQMGQEVILRCVPISNHLYFYWYRQILGQKVEFLVSFYNNEISEKSEIFDDQFSVERPDGSNFTLKIRSTKLEDSAMYFCASSEDWTPNTEAFFGQGTRLTVV.